The 13 T cell receptor beta chains reported below all come from one sample, sequenced in a study of cytomegalovirus exposure and HLA in healthy donors. Primers included in the PCR were 60 Vbeta and 13 Jbeta primers. The assay was immunoSEQ multiplex PCR, and TCRdb's table has in-frame clones only and misses some. The data contain around 200,000 clones, over 80% of them singletons. Sequenced: PBMCs. The receptors originated from a woman in her forties or fifties in good health and CMV-seropositive.

The rearrangement joins TRBV7-2 to TRBJ1-2; possibly TRBD1 for D (5 bases). Germline lookup yields CDR1 SGHTA and CDR2 FQGNSA. The CDR3 spans 13 residues. V lost 5 bases to trimming and J lost 4 bases, with 11 bases between them. The CDR3 DNA reads as TGTGCCAGCAGCCCCCAGGGCACCTATGGCTACACCTTC. This encodes CASSPQGTYGYTF.

This chain links TRBV28 with TRBJ1-1; the D gene is possibly TRBD1 (6 bases). Germline CDR1 is MDHEN and CDR2 is SYDVKM. The length of the CDR3 is 15 residues. The V end was cut by 5 bases, the J end by 1 base, with 14 bases between. The DNA for the CDR3 is TGTGCCAGCAGTCGACTGGGGGCGCGGAACACTGAAGCTTTCTTT. Translation: CASSRLGARNTEAFF.

In DNA, the CDR3 is TGTGCCAGCAGCCCCCCTCCCACCGGGGAGCTGTTTTTT. Amino acid sequence: CASSPPPTGELFF. V and J are TRBV7-9 and TRBJ2-2, with D unclear. V was clipped by 5 bases and J by 4 bases, with 8 bases between them. This CDR3 is built from 13 residues. Germline lookup yields CDR1 SEHNR and CDR2 FQNEAQ (reference sequence).

In its sample, this clone was seen once. The rearrangement links TRBV2 to TRBJ2-1; 13 nucleotides match TRBD2. Germline V gene lookup returns CDR1 SNHLY and CDR2 FYNNEI. The V segment lost 6 bases and the J segment 8 bases; nucleotides outside the gene matches: 10. The CDR3 totals 16 residues. Here the CDR3 reads CASRATSGGVLDEQFF. In DNA, the CDR3 is TGTGCCAGCAGGGCCACTAGCGGGGGGGTCTTGGATGAGCAGTTCTTC. Full variable domain (outside the CDR3, taken from reference TRBV2 and TRBJ2-1): EPEVTQTPSHQVTQMGQEVILRCVPISNHLYFYWYRQILGQKVEFLVSFYNNEISEKSEIFDDQFSVERPDGSNFTLKIRSTKLEDSAMYFCASRATSGGVLDEQFFGPGTRLTVL.

This clone was detected once. V and J are TRBV30 and TRBJ1-3; D is ambiguous. The germline V gene has CDR1 GTSNPN and CDR2 SVGIG (reference sequence). There are 11 residues in the CDR3. V dropped 3 bases and J dropped 7 bases, with 7 bases sitting between them. The CDR3 bases are TGTGCCTGGAGGTCTTCGAACACCATATATTTT. Translated, it gives CAWRSSNTIYF.

In DNA, the CDR3 is TGTGCCAGTAATGCACAGTATAATTCACCCCTCCACTTT. It specifies CASNAQYNSPLHF. The genes are TRBV19 and TRBJ1-6; D is undetermined. Trimming took off 7 bases at V and 4 bases at J, with 8 bases between the two ends. This CDR3 is 13 amino acids long. Germline V gene data show CDR1 as LNHDA and CDR2 as SQIVND (reference sequence).

The CDR3 DNA follows: TGTGCCAGTAGTATTGCAGGGCGTTCTGGCTACACCTTC. This codes for CASSIAGRSGYTF. V is TRBV19 and J is TRBJ1-2; a weak D match, TRBD1 (5 bases). The CDR3 is 13 residues long. The V and J ends lost 3 bases and 7 bases respectively, with 12 bases between them. CDR1 is LNHDA and CDR2 is SQIVND in the germline V gene (reference sequence).

The gene calls are TRBV5-1 and TRBJ2-5; perhaps TRBD1 as D (6 bases). This CDR3 contains 16 residues. Germline lookup yields CDR1 SGHRS and CDR2 YFSETQ. Trimming removed 0 bases at V and 1 base at J, with 13 bases between. The CDR3 sequence: CASSLVWGRPQETQYF. CDR3 DNA sequence: TGCGCCAGCAGCTTGGTGTGGGGGCGCCCCCAAGAGACCCAGTACTTC.

This clone showed up just a few times. The V call is TRBV4-2, the J call TRBJ1-6; D call uncertain. Trimming shortened V by 4 bases and J by 7 bases, and 11 bases separated the two germline ends. CDR3 length: 14 residues. Germline V gene data show CDR1 as LGHNA and CDR2 as YNFKEQ. The DNA for the CDR3 is TGTGCCAGCAGCCTACCGGTTCGGAATTCACCCCTCCACTTT. Protein sequence: CASSLPVRNSPLHF.

The chain is built from TRBV11-2 and TRBJ1-1; D call uncertain. Trimming pared 2 bases from V and 5 bases from J, leaving 21 bases between. The germline CDR1 and CDR2 sequences are SGHAT and FQNNGV. The CDR3 is 17 residues long. CDR3 nucleotide sequence: TGTGCCAGCAGCTTATGGGTCGGGAGGAGGGAAAAGACTGAAGCTTTCTTT. It encodes CASSLWVGRREKTEAFF.

V and J are TRBV19 and TRBJ2-3, with D tentatively TRBD2 (6 bases). The CDR3 extends over 15 amino acids. V shed 3 bases and J shed 1 base, with 11 bases lying between them. Per the germline V gene, CDR1 is LNHDA and CDR2 is SQIVND (reference sequence). DNA for the CDR3: TGTGCCAGTAGTATTCGGGGGTTTGGCACAGATACGCAGTATTTT. Translating gives CASSIRGFGTDTQYF.

This chain uses TRBV30 with TRBJ1-1; possible D gene TRBD1, 6 bases. Germline lookup yields CDR1 GTSNPN and CDR2 SVGIG (reference sequence). V lost 3 bases and J 7 bases, leaving 12 bases between the germline ends. CDR3 length: 12 residues. The CDR3 loop is CAWRDDRREAFF. The CDR3 DNA follows: TGTGCCTGGAGGGATGACAGGCGTGAAGCTTTCTTT.

V is TRBV18 and J is TRBJ1-3, with D perhaps TRBD1 (6 bases). V gave up 3 bases and J gave up 0 bases, with 12 bases separating them. This CDR3 is built from 16 residues. Germline CDR1 and CDR2: KGHSH and LQKENI. CDR3 nucleotides: TGTGCCAGCTCACCGTCGGGACACTTCTCTGGAAACACCATATATTTT. As protein: CASSPSGHFSGNTIYF.